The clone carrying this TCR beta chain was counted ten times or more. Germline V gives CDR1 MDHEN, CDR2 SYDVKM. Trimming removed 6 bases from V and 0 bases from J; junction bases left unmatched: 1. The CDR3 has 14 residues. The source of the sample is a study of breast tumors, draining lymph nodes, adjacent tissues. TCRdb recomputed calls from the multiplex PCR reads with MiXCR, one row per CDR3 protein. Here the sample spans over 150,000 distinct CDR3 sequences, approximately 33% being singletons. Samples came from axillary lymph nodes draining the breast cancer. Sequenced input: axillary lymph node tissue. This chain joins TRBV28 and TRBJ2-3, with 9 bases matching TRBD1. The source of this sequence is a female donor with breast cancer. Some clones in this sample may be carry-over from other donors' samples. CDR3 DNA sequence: TGTGCCAGCAGGGGGACAGGGAGCACAGATACGCAGTATTTT. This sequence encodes CASRGTGSTDTQYF.